This T cell receptor beta chain stems from a study of cytomegalovirus exposure and HLA in healthy donors. In the case of this clone: Its antigen is undetermined.

With 60 Vbeta and 13 Jbeta primers, the PCR was carried out. Method: immunoSEQ multiplex PCR; TCRdb's copy keeps in-frame clones and lacks some. The sample lists about 77,000 clones, less than 80% occurring once. The germline V gene has CDR1 SGHNT and CDR2 YYREEE (reference sequence). Trimming removed 9 bases from V and 3 bases from J, with 18 bases in between. The CDR3 is 14 residues long. Broader study findings: Within the data, a cluster of highly shared sequence variants was likely a sequencing artifact. Generally TCR sequences proved uncommon, though certain public TCRs appeared in numerous donors.

The source of this sequence is a woman in her forties in good health and CMV-seronegative. Input material: PBMCs. The gene calls are TRBV5-4 and TRBJ1-2; perhaps TRBD1 as D (6 bases). The CDR3: CATKGPRGDYGYTF. DNA for the CDR3: TGTGCCACCAAGGGGCCCAGGGGCGACTATGGCTACACCTTC.